The clone carrying this T cell receptor beta chain was seen a few times. Unmatched junction bases numbered 7, after V lost 6 bases and J lost 4 bases. This CDR3 spans 14 amino acids. From the reads, TCRdb called clonotypes with MiXCR, one entry per CDR3 protein. This sample carries hundreds of thousands of distinct CDR3 sequences, 35% of them seen once, and the ten largest clones take 2.8%. The data are from a study of T cell repertoires in cytomegalovirus infection. Study as a whole: Public TCR beta signature analysis indicated the presence of both CMV infection and matching HLA type.

The TCR originated in a human donor in good health (CMV status not recorded). Some clones in this sample may be carry-over from other donors' samples. The sample consisted of PBMCs. The genes are TRBV12-3 or TRBV12-4 and TRBJ2-3, with 7 bases aligning to TRBD2. CDR3 region: CASSGTILADTQYF. The CDR3 nucleotides read TGTGCCAGCAGCGGGACTATCTTAGCAGATACGCAGTATTTT.